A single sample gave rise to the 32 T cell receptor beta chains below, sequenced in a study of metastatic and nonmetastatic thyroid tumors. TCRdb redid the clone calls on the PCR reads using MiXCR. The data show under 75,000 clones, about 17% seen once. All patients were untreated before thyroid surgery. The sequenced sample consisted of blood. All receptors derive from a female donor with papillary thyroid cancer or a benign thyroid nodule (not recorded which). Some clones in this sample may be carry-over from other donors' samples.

Written as DNA, the CDR3 is TGTGCCAGCAGCCCCCGGGACAGGGCGGGTAATGAAAAACTGTTTTTT. Encoded protein: CASSPRDRAGNEKLFF. The gene calls are TRBV14 and TRBJ1-4; 9 bases line up with TRBD1. The CDR3 sequence is 16 residues long. J lost 4 bases, V lost 4 bases, and 7 bases had no gene match. Germline V lookup: CDR1 SGHDN, CDR2 FVKESK.

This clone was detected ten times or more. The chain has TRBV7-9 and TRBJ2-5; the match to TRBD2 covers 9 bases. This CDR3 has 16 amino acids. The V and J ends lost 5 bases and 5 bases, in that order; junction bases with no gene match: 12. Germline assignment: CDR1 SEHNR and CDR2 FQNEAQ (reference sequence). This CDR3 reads CASSEDAGGLGETQYF. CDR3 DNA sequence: TGTGCCAGCAGCGAAGATGCGGGAGGGCTTGGGGAGACCCAGTACTTC.

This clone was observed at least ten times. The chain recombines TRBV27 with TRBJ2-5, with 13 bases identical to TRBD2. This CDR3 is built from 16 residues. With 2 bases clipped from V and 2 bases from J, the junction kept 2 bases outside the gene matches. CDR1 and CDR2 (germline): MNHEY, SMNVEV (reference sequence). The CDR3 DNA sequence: TGTGCCAGCAGTTTAAAGGGACTAGCGGGGCAAGAGACCCAGTACTTC. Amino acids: CASSLKGLAGQETQYF.

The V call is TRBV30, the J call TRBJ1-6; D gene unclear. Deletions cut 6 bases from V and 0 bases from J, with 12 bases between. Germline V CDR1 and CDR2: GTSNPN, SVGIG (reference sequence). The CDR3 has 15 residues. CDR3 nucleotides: TGTGCCTGTAGGGAGAAATCCTCCTATAATTCACCCCTCCACTTT. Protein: CACREKSSYNSPLHF.

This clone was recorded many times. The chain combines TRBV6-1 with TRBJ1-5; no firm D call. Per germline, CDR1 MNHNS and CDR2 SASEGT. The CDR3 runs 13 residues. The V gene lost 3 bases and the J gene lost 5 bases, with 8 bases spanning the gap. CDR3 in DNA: TGTGCCAGCAGTGAGGGGTACGATCAGCCCCAGCATTTT. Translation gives CASSEGYDQPQHF.

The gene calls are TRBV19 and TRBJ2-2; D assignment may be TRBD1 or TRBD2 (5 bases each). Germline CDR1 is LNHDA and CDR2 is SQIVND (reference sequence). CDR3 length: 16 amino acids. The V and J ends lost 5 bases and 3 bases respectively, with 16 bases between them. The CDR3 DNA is TGTGCCAGTAGTCCGGTGGGTATGGGGGACACCGGGGAGCTGTTTTTT. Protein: CASSPVGMGDTGELFF.

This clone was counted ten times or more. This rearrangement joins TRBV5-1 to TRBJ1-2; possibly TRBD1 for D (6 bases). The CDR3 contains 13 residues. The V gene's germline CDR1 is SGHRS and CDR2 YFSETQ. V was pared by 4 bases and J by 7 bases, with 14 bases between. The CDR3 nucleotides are TGCGCCAGCAGCGACGGAGGGGGAGGTGGCTACACCTTC. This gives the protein CASSDGGGGGYTF.

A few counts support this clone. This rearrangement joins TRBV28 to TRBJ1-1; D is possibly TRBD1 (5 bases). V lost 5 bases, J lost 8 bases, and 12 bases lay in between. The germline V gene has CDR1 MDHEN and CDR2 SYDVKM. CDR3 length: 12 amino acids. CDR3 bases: TGTGCCAGCAGTCGTAACAGGTGGGAAGCTTTCTTT. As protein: CASSRNRWEAFF.

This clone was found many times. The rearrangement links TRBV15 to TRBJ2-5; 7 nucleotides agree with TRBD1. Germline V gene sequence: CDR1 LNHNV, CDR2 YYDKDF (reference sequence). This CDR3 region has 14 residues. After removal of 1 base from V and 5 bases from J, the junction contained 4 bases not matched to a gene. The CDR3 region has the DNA TGTGCCACCAGCAGAGGAGGGGGCGCGGAGACCCAGTACTTC. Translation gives CATSRGGGAETQYF. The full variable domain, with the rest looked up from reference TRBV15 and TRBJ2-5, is DAMVIQNPRYQVTQFGKPVTLSCSQTLNHNVMYWYQQKSSQAPKLLFHYYDKDFNNEADTPDNFQSRRPNTSFCFLDIRSPGLGDTAMYLCATSRGGGAETQYFGPGTRLLVL.

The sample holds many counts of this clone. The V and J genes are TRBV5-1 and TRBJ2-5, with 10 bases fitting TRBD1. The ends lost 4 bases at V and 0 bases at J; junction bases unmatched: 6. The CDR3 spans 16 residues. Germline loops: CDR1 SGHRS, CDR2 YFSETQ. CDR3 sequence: CASSGRTGGYQETQYF. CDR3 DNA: TGCGCCAGCAGCGGAAGGACAGGGGGTTACCAAGAGACCCAGTACTTC. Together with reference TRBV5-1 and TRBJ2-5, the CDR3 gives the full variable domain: KAGVTQTPRYLIKTRGQQVTLSCSPISGHRSVSWYQQTPGQGLQFLFEYFSETQRNKGNFPGRFSGRQFSNSRSEMNVSTLELGDSALYLCASSGRTGGYQETQYFGPGTRLLVL.

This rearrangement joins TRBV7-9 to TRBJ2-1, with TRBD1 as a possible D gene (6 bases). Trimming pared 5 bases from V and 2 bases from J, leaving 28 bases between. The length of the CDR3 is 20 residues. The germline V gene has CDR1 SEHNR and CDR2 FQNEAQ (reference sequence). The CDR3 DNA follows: TGTGCCAGCAGCCCTCCTACAGGGACAAAGTACCAAGAAGCCTACAATGAGCAGTTCTTC. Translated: CASSPPTGTKYQEAYNEQFF.

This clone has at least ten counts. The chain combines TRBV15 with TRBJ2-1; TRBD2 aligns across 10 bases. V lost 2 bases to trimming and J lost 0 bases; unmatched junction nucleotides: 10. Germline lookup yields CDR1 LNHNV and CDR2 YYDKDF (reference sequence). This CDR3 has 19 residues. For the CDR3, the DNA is TGTGCCACCAGCAGACCGGGACTAGCGTACCAGAGCTCCTACAATGAGCAGTTCTTC. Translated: CATSRPGLAYQSSYNEQFF.

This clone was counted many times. The DNA of the CDR3 is TGTGCCAGCCGGCGGGAGGTGGATAGCAATCAGCCCCAGCATTTT. Translated, it gives CASRREVDSNQPQHF. V is TRBV6-1 and J is TRBJ1-5; D is unclear. V was shortened by 8 bases and J by 0 bases, with 14 bases between the two germline ends. CDR1 MNHNS and CDR2 SASEGT come from the germline V gene. CDR3 size: 15 residues.

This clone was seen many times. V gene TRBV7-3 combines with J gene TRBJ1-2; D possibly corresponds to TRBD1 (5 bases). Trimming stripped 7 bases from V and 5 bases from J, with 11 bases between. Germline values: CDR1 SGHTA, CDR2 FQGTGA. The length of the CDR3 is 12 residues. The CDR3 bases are TGTGCCAGCAACCAGGGTACTTATGGCTACACCTTC. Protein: CASNQGTYGYTF.

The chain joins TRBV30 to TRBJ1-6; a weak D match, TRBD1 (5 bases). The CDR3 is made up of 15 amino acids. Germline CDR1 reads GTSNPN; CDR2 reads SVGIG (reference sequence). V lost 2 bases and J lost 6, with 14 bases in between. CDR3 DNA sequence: TGTGCCTGGAGTCAAGGTGGAGGGACTAATTCACCCCTCCACTTT. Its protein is CAWSQGGGTNSPLHF.

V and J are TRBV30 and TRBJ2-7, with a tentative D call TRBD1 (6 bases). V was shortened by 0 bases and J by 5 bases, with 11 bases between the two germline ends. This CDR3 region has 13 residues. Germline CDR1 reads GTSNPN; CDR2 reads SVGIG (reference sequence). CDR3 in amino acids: CAWSVGGFDEQYF. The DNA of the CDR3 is TGTGCCTGGAGTGTAGGGGGATTCGACGAGCAGTACTTC.

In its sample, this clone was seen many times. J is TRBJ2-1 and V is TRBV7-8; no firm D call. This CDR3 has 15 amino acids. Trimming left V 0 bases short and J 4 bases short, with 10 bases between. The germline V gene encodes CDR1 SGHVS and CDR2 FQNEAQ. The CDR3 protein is CASSLASLEYNEQFF. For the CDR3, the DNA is TGTGCCAGCAGCTTAGCGAGTCTGGAGTACAATGAGCAGTTCTTC.

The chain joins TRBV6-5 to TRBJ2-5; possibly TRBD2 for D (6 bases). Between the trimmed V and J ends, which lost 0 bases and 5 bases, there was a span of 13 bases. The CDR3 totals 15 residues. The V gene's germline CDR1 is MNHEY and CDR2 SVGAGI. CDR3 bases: TGTGCCAGCAGTTACTCGTTCGGGAGTGTGGAGACCCAGTACTTC. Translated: CASSYSFGSVETQYF.

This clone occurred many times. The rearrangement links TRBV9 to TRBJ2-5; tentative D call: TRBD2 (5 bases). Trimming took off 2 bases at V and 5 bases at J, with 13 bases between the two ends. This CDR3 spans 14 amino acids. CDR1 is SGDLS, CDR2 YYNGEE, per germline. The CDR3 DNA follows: TGTGCCAGCAGCGTCGGTGGGAGTGGGGAGACCCAGTACTTC. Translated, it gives CASSVGGSGETQYF.

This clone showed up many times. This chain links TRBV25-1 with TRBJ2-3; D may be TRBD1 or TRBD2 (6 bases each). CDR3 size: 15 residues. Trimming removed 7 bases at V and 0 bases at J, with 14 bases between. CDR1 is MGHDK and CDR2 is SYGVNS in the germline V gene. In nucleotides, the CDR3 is TGTGCCAGCAACCGGGGGCAGACTAGCACAGATACGCAGTATTTT. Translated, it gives CASNRGQTSTDTQYF.

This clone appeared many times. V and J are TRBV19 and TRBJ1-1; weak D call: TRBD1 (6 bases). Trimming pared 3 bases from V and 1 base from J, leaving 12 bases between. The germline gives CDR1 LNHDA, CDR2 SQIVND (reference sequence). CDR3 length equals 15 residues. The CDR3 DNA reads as TGTGCCAGTAGTATCGCTACAGGGAAGAACACTGAAGCTTTCTTT. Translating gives CASSIATGKNTEAFF.

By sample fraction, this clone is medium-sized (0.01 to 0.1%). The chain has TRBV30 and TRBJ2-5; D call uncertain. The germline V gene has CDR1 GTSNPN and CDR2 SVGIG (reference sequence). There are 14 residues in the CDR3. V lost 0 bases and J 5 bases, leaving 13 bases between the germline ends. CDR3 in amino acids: CAWSVGRSWETQYF. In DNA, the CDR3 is TGTGCCTGGAGTGTAGGCAGGTCATGGGAGACCCAGTACTTC.

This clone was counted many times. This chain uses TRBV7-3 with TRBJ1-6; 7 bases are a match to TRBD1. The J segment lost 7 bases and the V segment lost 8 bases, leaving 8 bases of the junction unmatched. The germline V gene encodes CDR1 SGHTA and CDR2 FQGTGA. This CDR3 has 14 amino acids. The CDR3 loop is CASSRGDSNSPLHF. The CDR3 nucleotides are TGTGCCAGCTCCCGTGGGGACAGCAATTCACCCCTCCACTTT.

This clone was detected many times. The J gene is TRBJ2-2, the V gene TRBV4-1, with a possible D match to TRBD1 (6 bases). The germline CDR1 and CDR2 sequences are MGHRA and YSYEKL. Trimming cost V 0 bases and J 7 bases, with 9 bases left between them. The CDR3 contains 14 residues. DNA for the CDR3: TGCGCCAGCAGCCAAGATGAAGGGGGCGGGGAGCTGTTTTTT. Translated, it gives CASSQDEGGGELFF.

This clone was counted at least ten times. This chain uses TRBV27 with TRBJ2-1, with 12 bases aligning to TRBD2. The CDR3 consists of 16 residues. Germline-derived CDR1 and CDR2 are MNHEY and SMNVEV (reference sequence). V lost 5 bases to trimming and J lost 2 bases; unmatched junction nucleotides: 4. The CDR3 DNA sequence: TGTGCCAGCAGTCCCCGGACTAGCGGGACCTACAATGAGCAGTTCTTC. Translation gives CASSPRTSGTYNEQFF.

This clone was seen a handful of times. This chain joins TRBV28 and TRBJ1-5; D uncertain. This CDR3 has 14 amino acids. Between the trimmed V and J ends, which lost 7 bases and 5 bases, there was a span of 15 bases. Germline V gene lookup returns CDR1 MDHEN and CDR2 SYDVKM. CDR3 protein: CASIQGMVDQPQHF. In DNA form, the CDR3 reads TGTGCCAGCATCCAAGGAATGGTCGATCAGCCCCAGCATTTT.

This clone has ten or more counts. The CDR3 spells CASSLIYEQYF. The DNA for the CDR3 is TGTGCCAGCAGCTTAATCTACGAGCAGTACTTC. The rearrangement uses TRBV11-2 and TRBJ2-7; D is undetermined. Trimming left V 2 bases short and J 3 bases short, with 2 bases between. Germline V gene lookup returns CDR1 SGHAT and CDR2 FQNNGV. CDR3 length: 11 amino acids. The full variable domain, in which reference TRBV11-2 and TRBJ2-7 provide the parts outside the CDR3, is EAGVAQSPRYKIIEKRQSVAFWCNPISGHATLYWYQQILGQGPKLLIQFQNNGVVDDSQLPKDRFSAERLKGVDSTLKIQPAKLEDSAVYLCASSLIYEQYFGPGTRLTVT.

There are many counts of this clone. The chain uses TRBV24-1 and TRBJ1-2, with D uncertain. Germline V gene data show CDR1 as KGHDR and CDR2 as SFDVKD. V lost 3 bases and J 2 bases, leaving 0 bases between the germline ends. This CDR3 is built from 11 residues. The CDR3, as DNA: TGTGCCACCAGTGATAACTATGGCTACACCTTC. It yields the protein CATSDNYGYTF.

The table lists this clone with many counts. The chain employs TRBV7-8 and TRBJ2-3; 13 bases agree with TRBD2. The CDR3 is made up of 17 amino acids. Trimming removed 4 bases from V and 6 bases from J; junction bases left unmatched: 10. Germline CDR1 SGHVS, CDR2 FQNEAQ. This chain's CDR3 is CASSSSLAGGPRDTQYF. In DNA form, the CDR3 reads TGTGCCAGCAGCTCCTCACTAGCGGGAGGGCCGAGGGATACGCAGTATTTT.

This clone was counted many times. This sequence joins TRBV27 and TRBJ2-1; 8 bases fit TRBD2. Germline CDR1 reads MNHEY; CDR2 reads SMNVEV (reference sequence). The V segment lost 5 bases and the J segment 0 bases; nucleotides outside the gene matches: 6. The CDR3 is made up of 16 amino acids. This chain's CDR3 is CASSTIAGSSYNEQFF. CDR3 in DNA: TGTGCCAGCAGTACCATAGCGGGAAGCTCCTACAATGAGCAGTTCTTC.

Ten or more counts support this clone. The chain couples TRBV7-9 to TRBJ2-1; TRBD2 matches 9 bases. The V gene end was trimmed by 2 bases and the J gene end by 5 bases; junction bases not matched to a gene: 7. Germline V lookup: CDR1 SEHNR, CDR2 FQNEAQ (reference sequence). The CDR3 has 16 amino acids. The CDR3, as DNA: TGTGCCAGCAGCTTATGGCCTAGCGGGACGAACAATGAGCAGTTCTTC. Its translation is CASSLWPSGTNNEQFF. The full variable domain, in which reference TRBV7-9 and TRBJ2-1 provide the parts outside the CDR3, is DTGVSQNPRHKITKRGQNVTFRCDPISEHNRLYWYRQTLGQGPEFLTYFQNEAQLEKSRLLSDRFSAERPKGSFSTLEIQRTEQGDSAMYLCASSLWPSGTNNEQFFGPGTRLTVL.

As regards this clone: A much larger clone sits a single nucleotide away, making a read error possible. The CDR3 sequence is CASSPQAESYNEQFF. CDR3 DNA: TGTGCCAGCAGTCCCCAAGCGGAGTCCTACAATGAGCAGTTCTTC. This sequence joins TRBV9 and TRBJ2-1; a possible D gene is TRBD2 (5 bases). This CDR3 contains 15 residues. Per the germline V gene, CDR1 is SGDLS and CDR2 is YYNGEE. V dropped 5 bases and J dropped 1 base, with 13 bases sitting between them.